What follows describes a single T cell receptor beta chain. Its target is unknown. Each subset's genomic DNA was shared equally among a number of immunoSEQ plates. Repertoires were generated with immunoSEQ multiplex PCR, while TCRdb's copy carries only in-frame clones and drops some. The sample comprises around 690,000 clones, 90% of which are singletons, and 34% rests with the top ten. The data belong to a study of shared clonotypes between healthy human individuals. General observations from the study: Sampling involved blood alone; tissue repertoires likely differ.

The length of the CDR3 is 15 residues. The germline V gene encodes CDR1 SGDLS and CDR2 YYNGEE. The V and J ends lost 3 bases and 4 bases, in that order; junction bases with no gene match: 7. V is TRBV9 and J is TRBJ2-1, with 7 bases fitting TRBD1. This clonotype was sampled from a man younger than 35 in good health. Some clones in this sample may be carry-over from other donors' samples. Sample: memory CD8+ T cells from PBMCs. Subset described: CD45RO+ cells pooled with CCR7-negative TemRA cells. CDR3: CASSADRAGYNEQFF. CDR3 sequence (DNA): TGTGCCAGCAGCGCAGACAGGGCAGGTTACAATGAGCAGTTCTTC.